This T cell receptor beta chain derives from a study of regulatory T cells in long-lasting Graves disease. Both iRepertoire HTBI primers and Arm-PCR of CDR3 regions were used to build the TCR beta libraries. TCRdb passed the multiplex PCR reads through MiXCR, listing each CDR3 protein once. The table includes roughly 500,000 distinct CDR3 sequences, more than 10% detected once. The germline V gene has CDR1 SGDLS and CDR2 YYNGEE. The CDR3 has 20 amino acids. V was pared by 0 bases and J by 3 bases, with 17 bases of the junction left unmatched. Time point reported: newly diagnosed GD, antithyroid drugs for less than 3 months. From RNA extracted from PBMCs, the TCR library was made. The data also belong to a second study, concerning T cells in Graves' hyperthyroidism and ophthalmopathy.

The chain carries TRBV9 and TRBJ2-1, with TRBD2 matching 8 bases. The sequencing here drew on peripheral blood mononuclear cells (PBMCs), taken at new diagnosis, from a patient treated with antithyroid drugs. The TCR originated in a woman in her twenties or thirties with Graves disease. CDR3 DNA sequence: TGTGCCAGCAGCGTAGGGAACGGGAGGGCCGGGGCCCTTTTCTACAATGAGCAGTTCTTC. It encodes CASSVGNGRAGALFYNEQFF.